The following is a T cell receptor beta chain sequence with its context. Its matching antigen is unknown. The record originates from a study of T cell responses to AZD1222 COVID-19 vaccine. The study's findings and limits: None of the repertoires were sampled until the peak T cell response had passed. A reported finding is that nearly half of spike-specific TCRs target unmutated variant regions.

The repertoire was sequenced with immunoSEQ multiplex PCR; TCRdb's copy has only in-frame clones and lacks some. This table has 75,000 to 95,000 clones, about nine tenths appearing once. CDR3 length equals 15 residues. Trimming took 5 bases from V and 1 from J; bases not matched to a gene: 6. Germline CDR1 is PRHDT and CDR2 is FYEKMQ (reference sequence). The clonotype was recovered from an adult in good health. The rearrangement joins TRBV13 to TRBJ2-7; TRBD1 matches 9 bases. The input for sequencing was peripheral blood, taken on day 0 of AZD1222 vaccination. Here the CDR3 reads CASSHPDRGSYEQYF. Here the CDR3 DNA reads TGTGCCAGCAGCCACCCGGACAGGGGTTCCTACGAGCAGTACTTC.